This T cell receptor beta chain was observed in a study of CD8 T cells in Susac syndrome. Study findings and constraints: The study admitted that it had a relatively small number of individuals in its TCR sequencing and HLA analysis.

Random hexamers were used to reverse transcribe the RNA input (about 0.45 to 1 ug). The amplification used immunoSEQ multiplex PCR on TCR beta CDR3; it spanned 54 Vbeta and 13 Jbeta. TCRdb re-called the immunoSEQ multiplex PCR reads with MiXCR, one entry per CDR3 protein. The sample lists approximately 100,000 distinct CDR3 sequences, 85% to 95% seen once, with 0.11% to 0.15% in the top ten. About this clonotype: Its target is unknown.

Sequencing of TCR beta drew on CD8+ and CD4+ T cells from blood. FACS was used to enrich TEMRA cells, whereas the CD8+ and CD4+ T cells were obtained by negative isolation. The germline CDR1 and CDR2 sequences are SQVTM and ANQGSEA. The CDR3 has 16 amino acids. Unmatched junction bases numbered 6, after V lost 2 bases and J lost 3 bases. The sequencing sample was made of CD4+ T cells from PBMCs. The chain uses TRBV29-1 and TRBJ2-1; 11 bases map to TRBD2. This receptor was obtained from a human donor in good health. The DNA of the CDR3 is TGCAGCGTTGAAAGGGCTAGCGGGGGGATCTACAATGAGCAGTTCTTC. It translates to CSVERASGGIYNEQFF.